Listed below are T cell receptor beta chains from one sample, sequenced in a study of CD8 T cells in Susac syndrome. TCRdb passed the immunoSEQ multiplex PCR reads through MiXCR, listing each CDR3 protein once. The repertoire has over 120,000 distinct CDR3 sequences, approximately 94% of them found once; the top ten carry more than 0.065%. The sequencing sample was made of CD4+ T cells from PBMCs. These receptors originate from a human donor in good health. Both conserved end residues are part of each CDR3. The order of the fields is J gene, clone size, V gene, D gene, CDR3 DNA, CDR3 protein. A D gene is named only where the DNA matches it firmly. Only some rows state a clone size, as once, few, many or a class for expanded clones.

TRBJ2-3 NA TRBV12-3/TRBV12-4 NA TGTGCCAGCAGTTTCTCCGGAGATACGCAGTATTTT CASSFSGDTQYF
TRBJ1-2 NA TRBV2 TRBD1 TGTGCCAGCACAAGGACAGGGGAGAAAAATGGCTACACCTTC CASTRTGEKNGYTF
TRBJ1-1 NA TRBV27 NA TGTGCCAGCAGAAATAACAGGATGAACACTGAAGCTTTCTTT CASRNNRMNTEAFF
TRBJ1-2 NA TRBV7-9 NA TGTGCCAGCAGCTTAGTTACAGGCGCGCCCCGCTATGGCTACACCTTC CASSLVTGAPRYGYTF
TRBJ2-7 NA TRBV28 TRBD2 TGTGCCAGCAGTTTCTGGGCGGGAGTGGGCTACGAGCAGTACTTC CASSFWAGVGYEQYF
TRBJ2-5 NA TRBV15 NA TGTGCCACCAGCAGAGATCAGCCTCAAGAGACCCAGTACTTC CATSRDQPQETQYF
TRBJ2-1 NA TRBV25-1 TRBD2 TGTGCCAGCCAGAGGACTAGCGGAAACTCCTACAATGAGCAGTTCTTC CASQRTSGNSYNEQFF
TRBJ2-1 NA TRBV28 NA TGTGCCAGCAGCCCTAGCGGACAGGGTGAAGATGAGCAGTTCTTC CASSPSGQGEDEQFF
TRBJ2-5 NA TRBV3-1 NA TGTGCCAGCAGCAGCTCTGAGCGGTGGGAGACCCAGTACTTC CASSSSERWETQYF
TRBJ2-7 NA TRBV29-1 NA TGCAGCGTGTCCGGGACGGCTGGCGAGCAGTACTTC CSVSGTAGEQYF
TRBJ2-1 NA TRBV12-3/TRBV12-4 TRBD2 TGTGCCAGCACCTCCAAAGGTTTTGCGGGAGGCAATGAGCAGTTCTTC CASTSKGFAGGNEQFF
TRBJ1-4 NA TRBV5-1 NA TGCGCCAGCAGCGCCACAGGGATCAATGAAAAACTGTTTTTT CASSATGINEKLFF
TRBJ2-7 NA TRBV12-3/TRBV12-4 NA TGTGCCAGCAGTTTAGTTCTGTCCCTCTCCTACGAGCAGTACTTC CASSLVLSLSYEQYF
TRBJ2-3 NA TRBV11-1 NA TGTGCCAGCAGCTCCAGGAGTTTAGCGCAGTATTTT CASSSRSLAQYF
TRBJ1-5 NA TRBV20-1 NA TGCAGTGCTAGAGCTATGGGGGGCCAGCCCCAGCATTTT CSARAMGGQPQHF
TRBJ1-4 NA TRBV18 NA TGTGCCAGCTCACCCCCCGGGGGCGCAGATGAAAAACTGTTTTTT CASSPPGGADEKLFF
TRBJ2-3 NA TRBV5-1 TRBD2 TGCGCTACGACAAGCGGGAGCTCGGATACGCAGTATTTT CATTSGSSDTQYF
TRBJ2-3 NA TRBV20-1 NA TGCAGTGCGCCCTTCCCAGATACGCAGTATTTT CSAPFPDTQYF
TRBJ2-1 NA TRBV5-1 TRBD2 TGCGCCAGCAGCAGGGACGGGACTAGTGGACGTGGGCAGTTCTTC CASSRDGTSGRGQFF
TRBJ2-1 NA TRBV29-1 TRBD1 TGCAGCGTTGGTTCCCGACAGGGGGTCTACAATGAGCAGTTCTTC CSVGSRQGVYNEQFF
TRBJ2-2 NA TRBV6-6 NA TGTGCCAGCAGTTACTCGTCTGGGGCCGACGGGGAGCTGTTTTTT CASSYSSGADGELFF
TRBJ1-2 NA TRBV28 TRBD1 TGTGCCAGCAGTCCTAGAGGCGCACAGGGGGCCTACACCTTC CASSPRGAQGAYTF
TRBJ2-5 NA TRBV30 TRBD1 TGTGCCTGGGGGCAGGGGGCGCGGGAGACCCAGTACTTC CAWGQGARETQYF
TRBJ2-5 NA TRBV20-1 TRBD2 TGCAGTGCTAGGCTGACTAGCGCCCGAACCCAGTACTTC CSARLTSARTQYF
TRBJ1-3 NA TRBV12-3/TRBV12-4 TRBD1 TGTGCCAGCAGTGCCGGGACAGAAAACACCATATATTTT CASSAGTENTIYF
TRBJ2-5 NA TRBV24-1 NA TGTGCCACCAGTGATCCAGGCCGTAAGACCCAGTACTTC CATSDPGRKTQYF
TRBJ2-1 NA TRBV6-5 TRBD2 TGTGCCAGCACGACTAGCGGGAGGCCCAATGAGCAGTTCTTC CASTTSGRPNEQFF
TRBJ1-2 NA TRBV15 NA TGTGCCACCAGCAGAGATGGGGGCTACACCTTC CATSRDGGYTF
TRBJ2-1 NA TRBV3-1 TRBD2 TGTGCCAGCAGCCAATCGGGACTAGTCTCCTACAATGAGCAGTTCTTC CASSQSGLVSYNEQFF
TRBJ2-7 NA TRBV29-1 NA TGCAGCGTTGTTCGGGGCGGATACGGGGAGCAGTACTTC CSVVRGGYGEQYF
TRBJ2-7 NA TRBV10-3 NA TGTGCCATCAGTGAGTTGGAGTGGAGAGGGAAGGACTACGAGCAGTACTTC CAISELEWRGKDYEQYF
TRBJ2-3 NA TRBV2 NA TGTGCCAGCAGGAAACAGAGTGGAGGTACAGATACGCAGTATTTT CASRKQSGGTDTQYF
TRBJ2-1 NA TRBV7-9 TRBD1 TGTGCCAGCAGCTTACAGGGGGCAGAATATGAGCAGTTCTTC CASSLQGAEYEQFF
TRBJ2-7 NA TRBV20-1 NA TGCAGTGCTAGTCGTCCCGACGAGCAGTACTTC CSASRPDEQYF
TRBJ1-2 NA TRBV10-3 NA TGTGCCATCAGTGTGGACAAGGGGGGATATGGCTACACCTTC CAISVDKGGYGYTF
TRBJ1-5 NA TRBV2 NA TGTGCCAGCAGTGACAGCCGAGATCAGCCCCAGCATTTT CASSDSRDQPQHF
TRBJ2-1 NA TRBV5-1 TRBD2 TGCGCCAGCAGACGGGGACTAGCGGGAGGAGCCTACAATGAGCAGTTCTTC CASRRGLAGGAYNEQFF
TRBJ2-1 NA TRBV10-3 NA TGTGCCATCAGCGAACAGGGCCCCAACCTGTTCTTC CAISEQGPNLFF
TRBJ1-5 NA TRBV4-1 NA TGCGCCAGCAGCCAAGAGATCTCGCCAGGTAGCAATCAGCCCCAGCATTTT CASSQEISPGSNQPQHF
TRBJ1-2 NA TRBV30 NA TGTGCCTGGAGTGTCACAGCGGGGGGCTACACCTTC CAWSVTAGGYTF
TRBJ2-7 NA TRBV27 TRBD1 TGTGCCAGCAGGAGGACAGGGGCGGACGAGCAGTACTTC CASRRTGADEQYF
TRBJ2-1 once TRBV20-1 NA TGCAGTGCCAATGGGGGCGGCGGAGACTCCTACAATGAGCAGTTCTTC CSANGGGGDSYNEQFF
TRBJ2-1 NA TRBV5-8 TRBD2 TGTGCCAGCAGACCCGAAGGGACTAGGCGGTACAATGAGCAGTTCTTC CASRPEGTRRYNEQFF
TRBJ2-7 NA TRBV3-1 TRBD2 TGTGCCAGCAGCCAAGAAATCGGACTAGGTAAGGCTGGCGAGCAGTACTTC CASSQEIGLGKAGEQYF
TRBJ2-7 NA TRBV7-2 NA TGTGCCAGCAGCTTAGACTCCATCCGGGGTTTCTCCTACGAGCAGTACTTC CASSLDSIRGFSYEQYF
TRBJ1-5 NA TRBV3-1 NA TGTGCCAGCAGCTCCAAGGGGTCAGGTCAGCCCCAGCATTTT CASSSKGSGQPQHF
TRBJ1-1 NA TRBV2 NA TGTGCCAGCGCCGGGGGGGGTATGGCTGAAGCTTTCTTT CASAGGGMAEAFF
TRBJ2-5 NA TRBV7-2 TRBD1 TGTGCCAGCAGCCCCCTGGCAGGGGGCGTGGGGGCCCAGTACTTC CASSPLAGGVGAQYF
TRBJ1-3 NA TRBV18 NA TGTGCCAGCTCACCAGTTTCGACTGGAAACACCATATATTTT CASSPVSTGNTIYF
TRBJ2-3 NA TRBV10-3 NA TGTGCCATCAGTGAGTTCTCTCCGGGACTTAGCACAGATACGCAGTATTTT CAISEFSPGLSTDTQYF
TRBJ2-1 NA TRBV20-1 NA TGCAGTGCTAGTTTGGCGGGCCCTTGGAATGAGCAGTTCTTC CSASLAGPWNEQFF